This TCR beta chain came from a study of CD4 T cells in relation to SARS-CoV-2 and coronaviruses (dated by TCRdb to the early 2020s). Study-level background: HLA restriction was mapped for shared crossreactive spike epitopes using patient-derived lymphoblastoid cell lines. The study assessed, at the TCR clonotype level, memory CD4+ T cell crossreactivity between SARS-CoV-2 and common cold coronavirus spike proteins. Samples from a few pre-COVID donors and the naive versus memory experiments were sequenced with the Adaptive Biotechnologies TCR-sequencing kit; other data were Illumina-based. For other donors in the study, expansion assays were sequenced with a different, Illumina-based TCR-beta assay.

CD4+ T cells from unexposed donors were collected before the COVID-19 pandemic (2011-2018). Naive and memory CD4+ T cells were separated from cryopreserved PBMCs by first enriching for CD4 and then performing EasySep naive CD4+ T cell enrichment. Leukapheresis product for the unexposed donors was purchased commercially. Ficoll-Paque PLUS gradient centrifugation was used to isolate PBMCs from either whole blood or leukapheresis product. PBMCs were either cryopreserved at -140°C or used fresh in the expansion assay. The QIAamp Micro DNA Kit was used to extract genomic DNA from the CD4+ T cells. Regarding this clone: Its antigen has not been determined. Per-base qualities were not stored, and no clone one base away is much larger.

Deep-resolution immunoSEQ TCR-beta sequencing was performed on DNA from uncultured naive and memory CD4+ T cells. As for how the authors treated the data: During preprocessing, nonproductive sequences were removed, along with CDR3s that did not begin with C, did not end with F or W, or were shorter than 7 amino acids. Cultured and uncultured naive and memory CD4+ repertoires were searched for CDR3s previously identified as spike- and CEF-reactive. After three terminal residues were trimmed from each end, CDR3 homology was quantified as pairwise Levenshtein distance using the stringdist R package. TCRdb took this table from immuneACCESS and kept in-frame rearrangements with V and J called. Such tables lack part of the clones; where checked against another copy, unresolved V genes explain under half of the gap, and the rest is unexplained. D and trimming were read from the DNA, whereas the V and J calls and clone size are those reported in that table. The sample table records roughly 61,000 clones; about nine tenths of these occur just once. 1.1% to 1.5% of the sample comes from the top ten.

What the research found in general, with its limitations: The study was constrained by small numbers of patients and of tested TCRs. Because the crossreactivity analysis focused on spike protein, crossreactivity against other viral proteins was not assessed. No donor contributed both pre-pandemic and post-infection samples, which limited tracing the source of pre-existing responses. Compared with monoreactive clones, crossreactive clones had significantly weaker SARS-CoV-2-driven expansion, a result consistent with antigenic imprinting. Sequencing of naive versus memory cells indicated that the assay detects memory recall responses, not primary responses primed during culture. Around 65% of donors had memory CD4+ clonotypes that crossrecognized SARS-CoV-2 and at least one common cold coronavirus spike.

The CDR3 has 14 amino acids, counting the end cysteine and phenylalanine. The entry retains the CDR3 DNA only, 42 bases that are in frame from base 1. At the junction V is shortened by 8 bases and J by 3 bases; bases outside the gene matches: 3. The germline V gene (reference sequence) yields LNHDA for CDR1 and SQIVND for CDR2. The clonotype was recovered from a human donor in good health. Material for sequencing was memory CD4+ T cells from PBMCs. This specimen's cell subset or site label, per the study, means: memory (non-naive) CD4+ T cells. The chain uses TRBV19 and TRBJ2-1; TRBD1 agrees with 11 junctional bases. The nucleotides read TGTGCCAGTTCCGGGACAGGGGGCTACAATGAGCAGTTCTTC. Its translation is CASSGTGGYNEQFF.